This TCR beta chain was profiled in a study of T cells in Graves' hyperthyroidism and ophthalmopathy. General observations from the study: In the analysis, a 13 V-J model separated ophthalmopathy from stable hyperthyroidism.

Reasons for excluding patients were uncontrolled infection, other autoimmune disease, pregnancy or lactation. Only a few counts were recorded for this clonotype. What it binds is not known. The TCR beta CDR3 regions underwent amplification using RNA transcripts as the source. With the HTBI primer set, the TCR CDR3 went through a first round of RT-PCR. TCRdb redid the calling of the multiplex PCR reads with MiXCR, one entry per CDR3 protein. This sample carries a few hundred thousand distinct CDR3 sequences, about 17% of them seen once, and the ten largest clones take around two fifths. The sample taken for sequencing was blood. The TCR originated in a man between 40 and 49 years old with Graves' hyperthyroidism.

The CDR3 sequence is CASSTGGSDEKLFF. As DNA, the CDR3 is TGTGCCAGCAGTACAGGGGGCTCGGATGAAAAACTGTTTTTT. V is TRBV6-1 and J is TRBJ1-4; 9 nucleotides agree with TRBD1. The CDR3 covers 14 residues. The germline V gene encodes CDR1 MNHNS and CDR2 SASEGT. Trimming took 5 bases from V and 6 from J; bases not matched to a gene: 4.